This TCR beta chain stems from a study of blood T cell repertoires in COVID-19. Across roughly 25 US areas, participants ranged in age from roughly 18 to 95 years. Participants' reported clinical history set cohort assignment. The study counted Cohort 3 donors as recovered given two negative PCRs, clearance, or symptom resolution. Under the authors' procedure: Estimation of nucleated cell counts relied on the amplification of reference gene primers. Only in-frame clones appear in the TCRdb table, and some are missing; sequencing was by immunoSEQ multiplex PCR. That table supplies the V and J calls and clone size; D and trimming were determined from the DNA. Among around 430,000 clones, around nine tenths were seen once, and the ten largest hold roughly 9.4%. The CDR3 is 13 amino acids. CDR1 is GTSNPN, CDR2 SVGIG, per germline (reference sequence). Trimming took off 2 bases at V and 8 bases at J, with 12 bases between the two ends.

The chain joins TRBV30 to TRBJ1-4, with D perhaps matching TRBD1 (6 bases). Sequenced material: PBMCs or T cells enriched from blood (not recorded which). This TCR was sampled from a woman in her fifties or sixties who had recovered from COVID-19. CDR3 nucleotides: TGTGCCTGGAGTATCAGGGGACCGGAAAAACTGTTTTTT. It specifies CAWSIRGPEKLFF.